The next 15 T cell receptor beta chains were all read from a single sample in a study of early T cells in non-severe SARS-CoV-2 infection. TCRdb re-analysed the 5' RACE reads in MiXCR, keeping a single row per CDR3 protein. The data show about 55,000 distinct CDR3 sequences, with around 13% seen just once and around 1.4% held by the top ten. The sequenced sample consisted of whole blood. The receptors here all came from an adult who was a healthcare worker with PCR-confirmed SARS-CoV-2 infection or an uninfected control (not recorded which).

This clonotype turned up a few times. The chain is built from TRBV7-2 and TRBJ2-5, with 9 bases fitting TRBD1. The trim removed 5 bases at V and 7 bases at J, leaving 14 bases unmatched. The length of the CDR3 is 16 residues. Germline CDR1 is SGHTA and CDR2 is FQGNSA. The CDR3 reads CASSPPGQGGAGTQYF. As DNA, the CDR3 is TGTGCCAGCAGCCCGCCGGGACAGGGAGGTGCTGGGACCCAGTACTTC.

This clonotype was seen repeatedly, ten times or more. The genes are TRBV7-3 and TRBJ1-1; D might be TRBD1 (6 bases). V was trimmed by 5 bases and J by 1 base, leaving 14 bases between them. The CDR3 has 15 amino acids. Germline CDR1 is SGHTA and CDR2 is FQGTGA. The CDR3 reads CASSPQGGRNTEAFF. In DNA form, the CDR3 reads TGTGCCAGCAGCCCCCAAGGGGGTAGGAACACTGAAGCTTTCTTT.

This chain joins TRBV6-5 and TRBJ2-7; unclear D gene. Germline CDR1 and CDR2: MNHEY and SVGAGI. This CDR3 comprises 13 residues. Trimming took off 8 bases at V and 9 bases at J, with 20 bases between the two ends. CDR3 sequence reads: CASRLGPDGGQYF. The CDR3 DNA follows: TGTGCCAGCCGCCTAGGCCCGGACGGTGGGCAGTACTTC.

This clonotype was seen only a few times. The chain employs TRBV12-3 or TRBV12-4 and TRBJ2-5; 10 bases are shared with TRBD2. The CDR3 totals 17 residues. V shed 0 bases and J 2 bases; nucleotides not matched to a gene: 6. The DNA for the CDR3 is TGTGCCAGCAGTTTAGCGCCCGAGCGGGGGGGACAAGAGACCCAGTACTTC. Protein: CASSLAPERGGQETQYF.

The chain links TRBV20-1 to TRBJ2-7; D ambiguous. Trimming shortened V by 3 bases and J by 5 bases, and 17 bases separated the two germline ends. This CDR3 has 14 amino acids. Germline CDR1 and CDR2: DFQATT and SNEGSKA (reference sequence). The CDR3 reads CSASSGLGLDEQYF. The CDR3 DNA reads as TGCAGTGCTAGTTCGGGTCTAGGCCTCGACGAGCAGTACTTC.

This clonotype was observed many times. The V call is TRBV6-4, the J call TRBJ1-4; 8 bases agree with TRBD1. Per the germline V gene, CDR1 is MRHNA and CDR2 is SNTAGT. Germline trimming cut 4 bases from V and 8 bases from J; bases unmatched to any gene: 6. The CDR3 contains 14 residues. Here the CDR3 DNA reads TGTGCCAGCAGTGCGACAGGGGAGAACGAAAAACTGTTTTTT. This encodes CASSATGENEKLFF.

This clonotype was recorded at least ten times. The CDR3 sequence is CASRWTGGTDTQYF. For the CDR3, the DNA is TGTGCCAGCAGATGGACAGGGGGTACAGATACGCAGTATTTT. The chain recombines TRBV12-3 or TRBV12-4 with TRBJ2-3; TRBD1 aligns across 10 bases. The trim removed 6 bases at V and 3 bases at J, leaving 3 bases unmatched. This CDR3 has 14 amino acids.

The gene calls are TRBV29-1 and TRBJ2-7, with TRBD1 matching 7 bases. Germline V gene sequence: CDR1 SQVTM, CDR2 ANQGSEA. The CDR3 loop spans 12 amino acids. V lost 7 bases, J lost 2 bases, and 5 bases stayed unmatched. CDR3 in amino acids: CSDTGEPYEQYF. Written as DNA, the CDR3 is TGCAGCGACACAGGGGAGCCCTACGAGCAGTACTTC.

The V gene is TRBV6-6, the J gene TRBJ2-7; TRBD2 matches at 10 bases. This CDR3 spans 15 amino acids. CDR1 and CDR2 from the germline V gene are MNHNY and SVGAGI (reference sequence). V trimming: 6 bases; J trimming: 2 bases; junction bases outside the gene matches: 7. CDR3 DNA sequence: TGTGCCAGCAGCCTCAGCGGGACTAGCGCCTACGAGCAGTACTTC. Its protein is CASSLSGTSAYEQYF.

In this sample, this clonotype turned up many times. V is TRBV18 and J is TRBJ1-1, with TRBD1 matching over 8 bases. J lost 1 base, V lost 0 bases, and 4 bases had no gene match. Germline V gives CDR1 KGHSH, CDR2 LQKENI. This CDR3 is built from 16 residues. The CDR3 DNA reads TGTGCCAGCTCACCACCTTCAGGGGGCCCGAACACTGAAGCTTTCTTT. Translated: CASSPPSGGPNTEAFF.

This clonotype was found many times. The rearrangement links TRBV10-3 to TRBJ1-1, with TRBD1 as a possible D gene (5 bases). The CDR3 length is 20 residues. The germline CDR1 and CDR2 sequences are ENHRY and SYGVKD. Trimming cost V 3 bases and J 1 base, with 27 bases left between them. CDR3 loop: CAISESDSRWGDFRNTEAFF. CDR3 nucleotides: TGTGCCATCAGTGAATCAGATTCACGGTGGGGGGATTTCAGGAACACTGAAGCTTTCTTT.

V and J are TRBV14 and TRBJ2-7, with D possibly matching TRBD2 (5 bases). CDR1 and CDR2 (germline): SGHDN, FVKESK. The V and J ends lost 4 bases and 4 bases respectively, with 32 bases between them. The CDR3 runs to 20 residues. This CDR3 reads CASSPAPAATRRPIKYEQYF. The CDR3 DNA is TGTGCCAGCAGCCCCGCCCCGGCGGCTACTAGACGGCCGATAAAATACGAGCAGTACTTC.

This clonotype was picked up a small number of times. The CDR3 reads CASSLVMGDTQYF. CDR3 DNA: TGCGCCAGCAGCTTAGTGATGGGAGATACGCAGTATTTT. This chain joins TRBV5-1 and TRBJ2-3; D gene unclear. V shed 2 bases and J shed 5 bases, with 9 bases lying between them. The CDR3 is 13 amino acids. Germline V CDR1 and CDR2: SGHRS, YFSETQ.

The rearrangement uses TRBV11-2 and TRBJ2-1; TRBD1 aligns across 9 bases. Germline trimming cut 5 bases from V and 3 bases from J; bases unmatched to any gene: 8. The CDR3 sequence is 16 residues long. Germline lookup yields CDR1 SGHAT and CDR2 FQNNGV. CDR3 sequence reads: CASSPRTGEIYNEQFF. The CDR3 DNA follows: TGTGCCAGCAGCCCCCGGACAGGGGAGATCTACAATGAGCAGTTCTTC.

This clonotype was detected only a few times. This rearrangement joins TRBV5-1 to TRBJ2-1; 15 nucleotides match TRBD2. CDR1 SGHRS and CDR2 YFSETQ come from the germline V gene. The CDR3 covers 17 residues. With V trimmed by 0 bases and J by 4 bases, 2 bases remained unmatched. In nucleotides, the CDR3 is TGCGCCAGCAGCTTGGCGGGACTAGCGGGGGGATACAATGAGCAGTTCTTC. This encodes CASSLAGLAGGYNEQFF.